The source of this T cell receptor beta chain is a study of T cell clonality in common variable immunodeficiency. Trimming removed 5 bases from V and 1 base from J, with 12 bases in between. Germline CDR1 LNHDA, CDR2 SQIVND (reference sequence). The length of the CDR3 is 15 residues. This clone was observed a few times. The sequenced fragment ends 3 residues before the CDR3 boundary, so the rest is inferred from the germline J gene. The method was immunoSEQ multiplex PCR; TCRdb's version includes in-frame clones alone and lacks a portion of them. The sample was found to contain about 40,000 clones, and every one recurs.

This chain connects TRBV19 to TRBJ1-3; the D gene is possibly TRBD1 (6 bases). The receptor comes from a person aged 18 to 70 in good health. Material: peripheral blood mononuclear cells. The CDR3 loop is CASSAQGYSGNTIYF. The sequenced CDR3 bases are TGTGCCAGTAGTGCACAGGGATATTCTGGAAACACC.